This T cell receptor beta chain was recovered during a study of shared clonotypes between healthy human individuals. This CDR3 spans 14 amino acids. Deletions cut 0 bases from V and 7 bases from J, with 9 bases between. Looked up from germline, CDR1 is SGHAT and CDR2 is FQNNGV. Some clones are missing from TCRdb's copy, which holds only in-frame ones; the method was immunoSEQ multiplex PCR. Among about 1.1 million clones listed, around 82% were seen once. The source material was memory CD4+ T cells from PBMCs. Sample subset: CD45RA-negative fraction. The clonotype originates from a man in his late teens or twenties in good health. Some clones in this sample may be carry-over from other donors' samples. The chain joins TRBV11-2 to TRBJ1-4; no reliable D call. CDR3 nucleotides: TGTGCCAGCAGCTTAGAGGGGATCGGTGAAAAACTGTTTTTT. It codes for CASSLEGIGEKLFF. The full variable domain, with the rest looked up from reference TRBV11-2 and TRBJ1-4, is EAGVAQSPRYKIIEKRQSVAFWCNPISGHATLYWYQQILGQGPKLLIQFQNNGVVDDSQLPKDRFSAERLKGVDSTLKIQPAKLEDSAVYLCASSLEGIGEKLFFGSGTQLSVL.